One and the same sample provided the 12 T cell receptor beta chains below, sequenced in a study of cytomegalovirus exposure and HLA in healthy donors. The PCR employed 60 Vbeta primers together with 13 Jbeta primers. The method was immunoSEQ multiplex PCR; TCRdb's version includes in-frame clones alone and lacks a portion of them. Of 80,000 to 130,000 clones in the sample, roughly three quarters were seen once. What was sequenced was PBMCs. Receptors originate from a female donor in good health and CMV-seropositive.

This clone was recorded a few times. CDR3 protein: CASSDRDYESDTQYF. The DNA of the CDR3 is TGTGCCAGCAGCGATAGGGACTACGAGTCGGATACGCAGTATTTT. The chain uses TRBV9 and TRBJ2-3; 7 nucleotides align to TRBD2. Germline loops: CDR1 SGDLS, CDR2 YYNGEE. V gave up 3 bases and J gave up 6 bases; unmatched junction bases: 10. There are 15 residues in the CDR3.

The count of this clone is one. The chain has TRBV5-4 and TRBJ2-1; D is unclear. The CDR3 totals 13 residues. Germline-derived CDR1 and CDR2 are SGHNT and YYREEE (reference sequence). The germline V and J ends were trimmed by 4 bases and 0 bases, with 5 bases remaining between them. The CDR3 nucleotides are TGTGCCAGCAGCATCAGCTCCTACAATGAGCAGTTCTTC. Translating it yields CASSISSYNEQFF.

V and J are TRBV7-9 and TRBJ2-5, with D unresolved. CDR1 and CDR2 from the germline V gene are SEHNR and FQNEAQ (reference sequence). The length of the CDR3 is 14 residues. Trimming shortened V by 0 bases and J by 1 base, and 6 bases separated the two germline ends. Written as DNA, the CDR3 is TGTGCCAGCAGCTTAGCGGTCAGCCAAGAGACCCAGTACTTC. This sequence encodes CASSLAVSQETQYF. Supplemented by reference TRBV7-9 and TRBJ2-5, the full variable domain reads DTGVSQNPRHKITKRGQNVTFRCDPISEHNRLYWYRQTLGQGPEFLTYFQNEAQLEKSRLLSDRFSAERPKGSFSTLEIQRTEQGDSAMYLCASSLAVSQETQYFGPGTRLLVL.

The gene calls are TRBV7-8 and TRBJ2-7; tentative D call: TRBD2 (7 bases). With 0 bases removed from V and 2 bases from J, the gap between germline ends came to 11 bases. The CDR3 is 15 residues long. The germline V gene has CDR1 SGHVS and CDR2 FQNEAQ. The CDR3 nucleotides read TGTGCCAGCAGCTTAGCGGGGGGGGCCCCCTACGAGCAGTACTTC. It encodes CASSLAGGAPYEQYF.

The gene calls are TRBV18 and TRBJ2-7; 11 bases are a match to TRBD1. Looked up from germline, CDR1 is KGHSH and CDR2 is LQKENI. Trimming at V came to 2 bases and at J to 6 bases, leaving 6 bases not matched to a gene. The CDR3 covers 15 residues. The chain's CDR3 is CASSPSLGQGGEQYF. The CDR3, as DNA: TGTGCCAGCTCACCAAGCCTGGGACAGGGGGGCGAGCAGTACTTC.

This clone appeared a single time. The chain links TRBV7-2 to TRBJ2-1; 10 bases are shared with TRBD2. J lost 6 bases, V lost 5 bases, and 10 bases had no gene match. CDR1 is SGHTA and CDR2 is FQGNSA in the germline V gene. The CDR3 has 16 residues. As DNA, the CDR3 is TGTGCCAGCAGCCCAGATAGCGGGAGGACCGCCAATGAGCAGTTCTTC. Protein product: CASSPDSGRTANEQFF. Variable domain in full (rest from reference TRBV7-2 and TRBJ2-1): GAGVSQSPSNKVTEKGKDVELRCDPISGHTALYWYRQSLGQGLEFLIYFQGNSAPDKSGLPSDRFSAERTGGSVSTLTIQRTQQEDSAVYLCASSPDSGRTANEQFFGPGTRLTVL.

This clone turned up a few times. The rearrangement joins TRBV30 to TRBJ2-5; D is perhaps TRBD1 (7 bases). The CDR3 is 12 residues long. V gave up 5 bases and J gave up 5 bases, with 12 bases separating them. Germline V lookup: CDR1 GTSNPN, CDR2 SVGIG (reference sequence). The CDR3 here is CAWGGGGETQYF. CDR3 nucleotides: TGTGCCTGGGGAGGGGGCGGGGAGACCCAGTACTTC.

The rearrangement joins TRBV7-2 to TRBJ2-5; 11 bases match TRBD2. CDR1 SGHTA and CDR2 FQGNSA come from the germline V gene. The CDR3 spans 16 residues. V lost 5 bases and J lost 1; bases outside the gene matches: 6. The CDR3, as DNA: TGTGCCAGCAGCCCCCGACTAGCGGGGTCCCAAGAGACCCAGTACTTC. Residues: CASSPRLAGSQETQYF.

The rearrangement joins TRBV5-6 to TRBJ2-7; TRBD1 matches 8 bases. J was trimmed by 1 base and V by 1 base; bases with no gene match: 4. Germline-derived CDR1 and CDR2 are SGHDT and YYEEEE. The CDR3 runs to 15 residues. In nucleotides, the CDR3 is TGTGCCAGCAGCTTGTCCGGGGACAGGTCCTACGAGCAGTACTTC. Its translation: CASSLSGDRSYEQYF.

The rearrangement links TRBV5-1 to TRBJ2-4, with TRBD2 as a possible D gene (5 bases). Trimming took 0 bases from V and 3 from J, leaving 10 bases between them. The CDR3 is 15 amino acids. Germline CDR1 is SGHRS and CDR2 is YFSETQ. The CDR3 loop is CASSLDGLVKNIQYF. CDR3 nucleotide sequence: TGCGCCAGCAGCTTGGACGGACTGGTCAAAAACATTCAGTACTTC.

V and J are TRBV6-1 and TRBJ1-6; a weak D match, TRBD1 (5 bases). Trimming stripped 6 bases from V and 8 bases from J, with 14 bases between. The CDR3 length is 14 residues. Germline lookup yields CDR1 MNHNS and CDR2 SASEGT. This CDR3 is CASRPRVQDSPLHF. Written as DNA, the CDR3 is TGTGCCAGCAGACCCAGGGTACAGGATTCACCCCTCCACTTT.

The chain couples TRBV30 to TRBJ2-1, with TRBD1 identical over 7 bases. The V segment lost 6 bases and the J segment 3 bases; nucleotides outside the gene matches: 8. The germline V gene encodes CDR1 GTSNPN and CDR2 SVGIG (reference sequence). This CDR3 contains 14 residues. The CDR3 protein is CACVDRVFYNEQFF. The CDR3 bases are TGTGCCTGCGTCGACAGGGTGTTCTACAATGAGCAGTTCTTC.